This TCR beta chain emerged from a study of STAT5B mutations in CD4+ large granular lymphocyte leukemia. The CDR3 is 13 residues long. Trimming took off 1 base at V and 5 bases at J, with 9 bases between the two ends. Germline loops: CDR1 SGHRS, CDR2 YFSETQ. Notes on this clone: The target antigen is unknown.

The study's findings and limits: Patient CD4-sorted repertoires looked more clonal than healthy CD4+ repertoires, even without putative leukemic clones. 8/27 top patient clones versus 2/35 control clones were TRBV06-family.

Data came from immunoSEQ multiplex PCR; TCRdb stores just in-frame clones and leaves some out. Of about 31,000 clones in the sample, approximately 82% were seen once. Controls came from buffy coats of healthy blood donors. The specimen was CD4+ T cells from blood buffy coats. V gene TRBV5-1 combines with J gene TRBJ2-5; D may be TRBD1 (6 bases). This clonotype originated in a human donor in good health. DNA for the CDR3: TGCGCCAGCAGCTTGAGGGGGATCGAGACCCAGTACTTC. The encoded protein is CASSLRGIETQYF.